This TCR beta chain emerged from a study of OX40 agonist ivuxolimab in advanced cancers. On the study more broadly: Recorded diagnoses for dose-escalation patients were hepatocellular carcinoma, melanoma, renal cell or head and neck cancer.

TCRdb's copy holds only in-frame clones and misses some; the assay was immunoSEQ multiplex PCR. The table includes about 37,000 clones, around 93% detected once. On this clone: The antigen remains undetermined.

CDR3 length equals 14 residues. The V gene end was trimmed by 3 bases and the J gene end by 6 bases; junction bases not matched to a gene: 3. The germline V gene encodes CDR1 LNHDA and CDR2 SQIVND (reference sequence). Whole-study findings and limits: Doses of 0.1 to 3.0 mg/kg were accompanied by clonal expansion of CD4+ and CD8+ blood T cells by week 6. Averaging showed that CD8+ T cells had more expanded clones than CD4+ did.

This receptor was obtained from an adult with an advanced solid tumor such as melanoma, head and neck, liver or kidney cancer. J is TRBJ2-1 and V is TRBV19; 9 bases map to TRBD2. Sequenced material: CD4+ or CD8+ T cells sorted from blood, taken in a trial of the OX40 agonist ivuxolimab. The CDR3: CASSILAGPNEQFF. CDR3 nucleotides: TGTGCCAGTAGTATTCTAGCGGGACCCAATGAGCAGTTCTTC.